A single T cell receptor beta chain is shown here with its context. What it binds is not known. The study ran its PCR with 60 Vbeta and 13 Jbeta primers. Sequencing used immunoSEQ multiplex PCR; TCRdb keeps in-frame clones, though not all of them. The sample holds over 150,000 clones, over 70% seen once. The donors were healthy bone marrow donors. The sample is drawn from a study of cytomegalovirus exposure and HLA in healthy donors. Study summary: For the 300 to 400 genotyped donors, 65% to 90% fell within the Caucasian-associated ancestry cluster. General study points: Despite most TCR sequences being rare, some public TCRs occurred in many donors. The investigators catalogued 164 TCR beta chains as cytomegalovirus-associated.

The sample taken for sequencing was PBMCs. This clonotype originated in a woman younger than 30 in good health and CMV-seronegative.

Here the CDR3 DNA reads TGCGCCAGCAGCGAAGTAAGCGGGGCCACAGATACGCAGTATTTT. This gives the protein CASSEVSGATDTQYF. The rearrangement joins TRBV4-1 to TRBJ2-3; TRBD2 agrees at 7 bases. The CDR3 loop spans 15 amino acids. Losses at the gene ends were 5 bases for V and 2 bases for J; bases not matched to a gene: 7. Germline V gene lookup returns CDR1 MGHRA and CDR2 YSYEKL.